This T cell receptor beta chain was sequenced for a study of cytomegalovirus exposure and HLA in healthy donors. Overall study results and limits: Productive status was seen about 87% or about 30% of the time for most TCR beta V segments in an earlier analysis.

To note about this clone: Its antigen is undetermined.

The primer mix had 60 Vbeta and 13 Jbeta primers. The authors' processing: Counted up in a later analysis, unique TCR beta chains came to about 80 million, with about 9.9 million shared. Clones were read by immunoSEQ multiplex PCR, and TCRdb kept only the in-frame ones, dropping some. V, J and clone size are taken as reported in that table, and D and trimming were inferred from the DNA itself. The data contain approximately 160,000 clones, roughly 77% of them seen just once; the ten biggest clones take up about 2.1%. The V end lost 5 bases, the J end lost 5 bases, and 15 bases lay between the germline ends. The CDR3 loop spans 14 amino acids. Germline CDR1 and CDR2: SNHLY and FYNNEI.

The chain is built from TRBV2 and TRBJ1-1; D is undetermined. The sample taken for sequencing was PBMCs. The TCR sequence derives from a woman between 18 and 29 years old in good health and CMV-seronegative. The CDR3 is CASSSGVRETEAFF. CDR3 DNA sequence: TGTGCCAGCAGTAGCGGGGTAAGAGAAACTGAAGCTTTCTTT.